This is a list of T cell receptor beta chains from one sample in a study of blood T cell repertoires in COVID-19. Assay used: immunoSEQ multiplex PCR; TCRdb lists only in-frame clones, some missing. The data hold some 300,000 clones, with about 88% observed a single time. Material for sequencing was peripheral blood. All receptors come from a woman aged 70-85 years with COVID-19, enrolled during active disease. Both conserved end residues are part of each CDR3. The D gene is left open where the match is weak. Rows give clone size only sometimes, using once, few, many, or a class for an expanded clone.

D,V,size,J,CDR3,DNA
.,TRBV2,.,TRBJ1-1,CASSAPSGDTEAFF,TGTGCCAGCAGCGCCCCGTCAGGGGACACTGAAGCTTTCTTT
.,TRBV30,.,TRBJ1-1,CASGGVDTEAFF,TGTGCCTCCGGGGGTGTCGACACTGAAGCTTTCTTT
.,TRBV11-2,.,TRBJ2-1,CASSLGSRVRWMSYNEQFF,TGTGCCAGCAGCTTAGGATCCAGGGTACGGTGGATGTCCTACAATGAGCAGTTCTTC
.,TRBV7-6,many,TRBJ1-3,CASSHPRGSGNTIYF,TGTGCCAGCAGCCACCCAAGGGGATCGGGAAACACCATATATTTT
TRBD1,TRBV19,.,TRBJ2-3,CASSIGQGIGADTQYF,TGTGCCAGTAGTATTGGACAGGGAATCGGGGCAGATACGCAGTATTTT
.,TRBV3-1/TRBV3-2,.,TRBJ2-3,CASSPRDFDTMDTQYF,TGTGCCAGCAGCCCCCGGGACTTCGATACGATGGATACGCAGTATTTT
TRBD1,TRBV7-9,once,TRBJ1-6,CASSWAGGNNSPLHF,TGTGCCAGCAGCTGGGCAGGGGGCAATAATTCACCCCTCCACTTT
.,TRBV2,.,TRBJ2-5,CASSEEQPGGETQYF,TGTGCCAGCAGTGAAGAACAGCCCGGAGGGGAGACCCAGTACTTC
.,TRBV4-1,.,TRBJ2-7,CASSQGAPGGEDEQYF,TGCGCCAGCAGCCAAGGGGCCCCCGGAGGGGAAGACGAGCAGTACTTC
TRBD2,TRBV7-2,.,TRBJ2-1,CASSLSGGERYNEQFF,TGTGCCAGCAGCCTCAGCGGGGGGGAACGGTACAATGAGCAGTTCTTC
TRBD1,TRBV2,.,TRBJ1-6,CASSASGQRNNSPLHF,TGTGCCAGCAGTGCCTCGGGACAGAGAAATAATTCACCCCTCCACTTT
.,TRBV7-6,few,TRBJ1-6,CASSRSSSYNSPLHF,TGTGCCAGCAGCCGCTCGAGCTCCTATAATTCACCCCTCCACTTT
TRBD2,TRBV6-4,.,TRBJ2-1,CASSEGGGASREQFF,TGTGCCAGCAGTGAGGGCGGGGGGGCCTCTCGGGAGCAGTTCTTC
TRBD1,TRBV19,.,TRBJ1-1,CASSSLTGGDTEAFF,TGTGCCAGTAGTAGCCTGACAGGGGGGGACACTGAAGCTTTCTTT
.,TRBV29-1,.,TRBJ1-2,CSVGDAGGYTF,TGCAGCGTAGGGGATGCTGGTGGCTACACCTTC
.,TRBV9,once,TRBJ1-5,CASSVDEGQPQHF,TGTGCCAGCAGCGTAGATGAGGGTCAGCCCCAGCATTTT
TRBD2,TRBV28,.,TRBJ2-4,CASSSRTSGDKNIQYF,TGTGCCAGCAGTTCCCGGACTAGCGGGGACAAAAACATTCAGTACTTC
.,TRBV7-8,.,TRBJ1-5,CASSLVGGDYQPQHF,TGTGCCAGCAGCTTAGTCGGAGGGGATTATCAGCCCCAGCATTTT
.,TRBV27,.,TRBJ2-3,CASSFYAVADTQYF,TGTGCCAGCAGTTTCTACGCGGTCGCAGATACGCAGTATTTT
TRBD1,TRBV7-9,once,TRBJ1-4,CASSLDRDTEKLFF,TGTGCCAGCAGCTTGGACAGGGACACTGAAAAACTGTTTTTT
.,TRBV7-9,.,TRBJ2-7,CASSPHRDEQYF,TGTGCCAGCAGCCCCCACAGGGACGAGCAGTACTTC
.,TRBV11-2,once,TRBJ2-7,CASSSGLDYEQYF,TGTGCCAGCAGCTCCGGGTTAGACTACGAGCAGTACTTC
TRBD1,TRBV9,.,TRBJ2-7,CASSSSGTGAYEQYF,TGTGCCAGCAGCTCCTCCGGGACAGGGGCCTACGAGCAGTACTTC
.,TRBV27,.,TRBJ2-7,CASSLSQGIVYEQYF,TGTGCCAGCAGTTTGAGTCAGGGGATCGTCTACGAGCAGTACTTC
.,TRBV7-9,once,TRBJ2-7,CASSLDGTSRYEQYF,TGTGCCAGCAGCTTAGACGGGACAAGTAGATACGAGCAGTACTTC
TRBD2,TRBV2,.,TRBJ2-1,CASSEASLISGGAYNEQFF,TGTGCCAGCAGTGAAGCATCCCTCATTAGCGGGGGGGCCTACAATGAGCAGTTCTTC
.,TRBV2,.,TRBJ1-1,CASSEGGWKAFF,TGTGCCAGCAGTGAAGGAGGGTGGAAAGCTTTCTTT
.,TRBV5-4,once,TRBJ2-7,CASSSNGGYEQYF,TGTGCCAGCAGCTCGAACGGGGGATACGAGCAGTACTTC
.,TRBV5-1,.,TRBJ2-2,CASSLGRVGVGELFF,TGCGCCAGCAGCTTGGGCAGGGTCGGCGTCGGGGAGCTGTTTTTT
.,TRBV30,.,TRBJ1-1,CAWSMDSQGEAFF,TGTGCCTGGAGCATGGATTCTCAGGGGGAAGCTTTCTTT
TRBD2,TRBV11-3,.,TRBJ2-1,CASSLGGGPPPDEQFF,TGTGCCAGCAGCTTAGGCGGGGGGCCCCCCCCTGATGAGCAGTTCTTC
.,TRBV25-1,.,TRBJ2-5,CASSVKVGDRFQETQYF,TGTGCCAGCAGTGTAAAGGTGGGCGACAGGTTCCAAGAGACCCAGTACTTC
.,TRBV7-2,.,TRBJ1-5,CASSNDQGKGQPQHF,TGTGCCAGCAGTAATGACCAGGGAAAGGGTCAGCCCCAGCATTTT
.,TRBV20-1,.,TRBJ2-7,CSARSNYEQYF,TGCAGTGCTAGGTCAAACTACGAGCAGTACTTC
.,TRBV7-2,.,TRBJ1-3,CASSLIGGSGNTIYF,TGTGCCAGCAGCTTAATAGGAGGGTCTGGAAACACCATATATTTT
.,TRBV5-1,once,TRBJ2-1,CASSLESPRPGEQFF,TGCGCCAGCAGCTTGGAAAGCCCACGCCCGGGTGAGCAGTTCTTC
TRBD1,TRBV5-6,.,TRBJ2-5,CASSADRAAETQYF,TGTGCCAGCAGCGCGGACAGGGCGGCAGAGACCCAGTACTTC
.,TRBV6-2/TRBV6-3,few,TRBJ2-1,CASSYTLGRSYNEQFF,TGTGCCAGCAGTTACACCCTGGGGAGATCCTACAATGAGCAGTTCTTC
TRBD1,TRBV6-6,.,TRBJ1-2,CASSYSNFGTGDGYTF,TGTGCCAGCAGTTACTCGAATTTCGGGACAGGGGATGGCTACACCTTC
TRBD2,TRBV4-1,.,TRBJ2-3,CASSHPSGGTDTQYF,TGCGCCAGCAGCCACCCCAGCGGGGGGACAGATACGCAGTATTTT
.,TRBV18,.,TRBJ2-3,CASSPRLFTDTQYF,TGTGCCAGCTCACCACGACTGTTCACAGATACGCAGTATTTT
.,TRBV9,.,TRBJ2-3,CASSRASTPYSTDTQYF,TGTGCCAGCAGCCGTGCTTCTACCCCCTATAGCACAGATACGCAGTATTTT